The present T cell receptor (beta chain) was sequenced within a study of blood T cells in healthy people across ages. A J-beta primer mix and a sample-barcoded 5' primer were used in a second PCR of roughly 6 to 11 cycles. TCRdb reanalysed the 5' RACE reads using MiXCR and keeps one entry per CDR3 protein. In the table there are around 690,000 distinct CDR3 sequences, 58% of which are singletons. Aged roughly 6 to 90, donors were systemically healthy Caucasians from Russia. CDR1 and CDR2 (germline): SNHLY, FYNNEI. The length of the CDR3 is 14 residues. The V end lost 10 bases, the J end lost 0 bases, and 10 bases lay between the germline ends.

Sequencing used blood. This clonotype was sampled from a man aged 60-69 years in good health. The gene calls are TRBV2 and TRBJ2-6; tentative D call: TRBD1 (5 bases). CDR3 amino acids: CANDRASGANVLTF. The CDR3 DNA sequence: TGTGCCAACGACAGAGCCTCTGGGGCCAACGTCCTGACTTTC. The full variable domain, its missing parts supplied by reference TRBV2 and TRBJ2-6, is EPEVTQTPSHQVTQMGQEVILRCVPISNHLYFYWYRQILGQKVEFLVSFYNNEISEKSEIFDDQFSVERPDGSNFTLKIRSTKLEDSAMYFCANDRASGANVLTFGAGSRLTVL.